The 22 T cell receptor beta chains given below trace back to one sample, sequenced in a study of OX40 agonist ivuxolimab in advanced cancers. Sequenced by immunoSEQ multiplex PCR; TCRdb stores in-frame clones only, minus some. The table includes just under 65,000 clones, 80% to 90% detected once. The material was CD4+ or CD8+ T cells sorted from blood, obtained in a trial of the OX40 agonist ivuxolimab. These receptors all stem from an adult with an advanced solid tumor such as melanoma, head and neck, liver or kidney cancer.

This chain joins TRBV19 and TRBJ1-2; 7 nucleotides match TRBD1. Unmatched junction bases numbered 13, after V lost 3 bases and J lost 6 bases. Germline lookup yields CDR1 LNHDA and CDR2 SQIVND (reference sequence). This CDR3 has 16 residues. The CDR3 here is CASSIRGGDRGDGYTF. The CDR3 bases are TGTGCCAGTAGTATTAGAGGGGGCGACCGGGGCGATGGCTACACCTTC. The whole variable domain, remainder taken from reference TRBV19 and TRBJ1-2, is DGGITQSPKYLFRKEGQNVTLSCEQNLNHDAMYWYRQDPGQGLRLIYYSQIVNDFQKGDIAEGYSVSREKKESFPLTVTSAQKNPTAFYLCASSIRGGDRGDGYTFGSGTRLTVV.

The table lists this clone with a count of one. The chain couples TRBV6-1 to TRBJ2-3; 12 nucleotides line up with TRBD2. V shed 4 bases, J shed 2 bases, and the junction held 4 bases outside the gene matches. The germline V gene encodes CDR1 MNHNS and CDR2 SASEGT. CDR3 length: 16 residues. Here the CDR3 DNA reads TGTGCCAGCAGTGTTCTAGCGGGGGGGATCACAGATACGCAGTATTTT. Encoded protein: CASSVLAGGITDTQYF.

This chain uses TRBV28 with TRBJ1-2; D is ambiguous. The CDR3 is 11 amino acids. Germline V gives CDR1 MDHEN, CDR2 SYDVKM. The germline V and J ends were trimmed by 5 bases and 6 bases, with 7 bases remaining between them. The CDR3 nucleotides are TGTGCCAGCAGTCTCACCAATGGCTACACCTTC. Protein product: CASSLTNGYTF.

V and J are TRBV18 and TRBJ2-7; perhaps D is TRBD1 or TRBD2 (5 bases each). This CDR3 region has 15 residues. The V end lost 3 bases, the J end lost 6 bases, and 18 bases lay between the germline ends. Germline CDR1 reads KGHSH; CDR2 reads LQKENI. DNA of the CDR3: TGTGCCAGCTCACCTCAGGGTGTGCGGGTCGGCGAGCAGTACTTC. This sequence encodes CASSPQGVRVGEQYF.

The J gene is TRBJ2-7, the V gene TRBV19; 8 bases agree with TRBD1. The V and J ends lost 3 bases and 1 base, in that order; junction bases with no gene match: 5. The CDR3 spans 15 residues. Germline V gene sequence: CDR1 LNHDA, CDR2 SQIVND (reference sequence). The CDR3 reads CASSIDRGRSYEQYF. CDR3 sequence (DNA): TGTGCCAGTAGTATTGACAGGGGAAGGTCCTACGAGCAGTACTTC.

The rearrangement joins TRBV9 to TRBJ2-2; 9 bases line up with TRBD1. CDR3 length: 17 amino acids. J was trimmed by 6 bases and V by 3 bases; bases with no gene match: 12. Germline V gives CDR1 SGDLS, CDR2 YYNGEE. CDR3 region: CASSAQTGTGPPGELFF. The CDR3 nucleotides read TGTGCCAGCAGCGCGCAAACCGGGACAGGGCCGCCCGGGGAGCTGTTTTTT.

The chain employs TRBV11-2 and TRBJ2-5; TRBD1 is a possible D gene (5 bases). V was shortened by 2 bases and J by 2 bases, with 6 bases between the two germline ends. Per the germline V gene, CDR1 is SGHAT and CDR2 is FQNNGV. The CDR3 has 13 residues. CDR3 in amino acids: CASSLRQQETQYF. DNA of the CDR3: TGTGCCAGCAGCTTAAGACAGCAAGAGACCCAGTACTTC.

The chain is built from TRBV5-4 and TRBJ2-7; TRBD2 aligns across 9 bases. Looked up from germline, CDR1 is SGHNT and CDR2 is YYREEE (reference sequence). The ends lost 0 bases at V and 3 bases at J; junction bases unmatched: 13. CDR3 size: 18 residues. The CDR3 DNA follows: TGTGCCAGCAGCTTGGGGGGCCGGCGGTTAGCGGGAGACTACGAGCAGTACTTC. Its translation: CASSLGGRRLAGDYEQYF.

The V and J genes are TRBV27 and TRBJ2-5, with D possibly being TRBD2 (6 bases). CDR1 and CDR2 from the germline V gene are MNHEY and SMNVEV (reference sequence). V dropped 6 bases and J dropped 0 bases, with 23 bases sitting between them. CDR3 length: 18 amino acids. The CDR3 region has the DNA TGTGCCAGCAGCTCTGCCTGGTCGGCTAGCGTCTACCAAGAGACCCAGTACTTC. Its translation is CASSSAWSASVYQETQYF.

The chain recombines TRBV5-1 with TRBJ1-1; D perhaps matches TRBD1 (5 bases). The germline V gene encodes CDR1 SGHRS and CDR2 YFSETQ. Trimming took off 0 bases at V and 4 bases at J, with 19 bases between the two ends. The CDR3 spans 17 residues. The chain's CDR3 is CASSLGNQAGPGTEAFF. CDR3 nucleotide sequence: TGCGCCAGCAGCTTGGGTAACCAGGCAGGGCCGGGCACTGAAGCTTTCTTT. Drawing the rest from reference TRBV5-1 and TRBJ1-1, the complete variable domain is KAGVTQTPRYLIKTRGQQVTLSCSPISGHRSVSWYQQTPGQGLQFLFEYFSETQRNKGNFPGRFSGRQFSNSRSEMNVSTLELGDSALYLCASSLGNQAGPGTEAFFGQGTRLTVV.

The chain has TRBV6-1 and TRBJ2-1, with a weak D call TRBD2 (5 bases). This CDR3 has 13 residues. Trimming removed 1 base at V and 4 bases at J, with 5 bases between. CDR1 is MNHNS, CDR2 SASEGT, per germline. CDR3 region: CASSEGLYNEQFF. CDR3 DNA sequence: TGTGCCAGCAGTGAAGGACTATACAATGAGCAGTTCTTC.

This clone came up once. The V gene is TRBV7-9, the J gene TRBJ1-5; 8 nucleotides line up with TRBD1. Germline V gene data show CDR1 as SEHNR and CDR2 as FQNEAQ (reference sequence). This CDR3 contains 15 residues. The V segment lost 3 bases and the J segment 2 bases; nucleotides outside the gene matches: 3. CDR3 loop: CASSFEGQGNQPQHF. In nucleotides, the CDR3 is TGTGCCAGCAGCTTCGAGGGACAGGGCAATCAGCCCCAGCATTTT.

Turning to this clone: One junction end does not reproduce the germline sequence, and a read error may be involved. The chain uses TRBV7-2 and TRBJ2-1, with 9 bases fitting TRBD2. Germline V gene data show CDR1 as SGHTA and CDR2 as FQGNSA. The CDR3 consists of 14 residues. The CDR3 nucleotides read TGTGCCAGCACCGTCGGGACTAGCTACCATGAGCAGTTCTTC. Translation: CASTVGTSYHEQFF.

The chain joins TRBV2 to TRBJ2-7, with no clear D. The CDR3 loop spans 11 amino acids. Germline assignment: CDR1 SNHLY and CDR2 FYNNEI. V lost 4 bases and J lost 3, with 4 bases in between. CDR3 sequence reads: CASSGYYEQYF. CDR3 bases: TGTGCCAGCAGTGGGTACTACGAGCAGTACTTC.

This rearrangement joins TRBV2 to TRBJ2-3, with D unclear. This CDR3 region has 17 residues. Germline V gene sequence: CDR1 SNHLY, CDR2 FYNNEI. Trimming removed 0 bases at V and 0 bases at J, with 13 bases between. CDR3 sequence: CASSEANTTPSTDTQYF. In nucleotides, the CDR3 is TGTGCCAGCAGTGAAGCTAATACGACTCCTAGCACAGATACGCAGTATTTT.

The chain is built from TRBV29-1 and TRBJ2-7; TRBD1 matches at 7 bases. Losses at the gene ends were 5 bases for V and 3 bases for J; bases not matched to a gene: 10. The CDR3 extends over 14 amino acids. Germline CDR1 reads SQVTM; CDR2 reads ANQGSEA. The CDR3 coding sequence is TGCAGCGTTCTACCGGGACAGAAAGACTACGAGCAGTACTTC. It translates to CSVLPGQKDYEQYF.

The V gene is TRBV19, the J gene TRBJ2-7; TRBD1 matches 8 bases. Per the germline V gene, CDR1 is LNHDA and CDR2 is SQIVND (reference sequence). J gave up 3 bases and V 7 bases, and 5 bases lay outside the gene matches. This CDR3 has 13 amino acids. CDR3 sequence (DNA): TGTGCCAGTACCCCCGGACAGGGCTACGAGCAGTACTTC. It yields the protein CASTPGQGYEQYF.

V and J are TRBV6-6 and TRBJ2-5; D may be TRBD2 (6 bases). CDR3 length equals 12 residues. The germline CDR1 and CDR2 sequences are MNHNY and SVGAGI (reference sequence). Trimming removed 10 bases at V and 4 bases at J, with 13 bases between. The CDR3 nucleotides read TGTGCCACCTCGGGGGAAGGAGAGACCCAGTACTTC. It is translated as CATSGEGETQYF.

The chain couples TRBV19 to TRBJ2-2; TRBD1 is a possible D gene (5 bases). The length of the CDR3 is 13 residues. V lost 3 bases to trimming and J lost 3 bases, with 5 bases between them. From germline, CDR1 is LNHDA and CDR2 SQIVND (reference sequence). The CDR3 region has the DNA TGTGCCAGTAGTATCAGGGACACCGGGGAGCTGTTTTTT. It specifies CASSIRDTGELFF.

J is TRBJ2-1 and V is TRBV5-5; D is undetermined. V lost 5 bases and J 7 bases, leaving 16 bases between the germline ends. CDR1 is SGHKS and CDR2 is YYEKEE in the germline V gene (reference sequence). There are 14 residues in the CDR3. The CDR3 region has the DNA TGTGCCAGCAGACCCGAGTGGGGATGGAATGAGCAGTTCTTC. Encoded protein: CASRPEWGWNEQFF.

The chain is built from TRBV28 and TRBJ1-4, with 7 positions matching TRBD1. This CDR3 has 14 residues. The V segment lost 3 bases and the J segment 5 bases; nucleotides outside the gene matches: 3. Germline V CDR1 and CDR2: MDHEN, SYDVKM. The CDR3 is CASSFGTANEKLFF. CDR3 nucleotides: TGTGCCAGCAGTTTTGGGACAGCAAATGAAAAACTGTTTTTT.

The V and J genes are TRBV28 and TRBJ2-1; 8 bases line up with TRBD2. V lost 7 bases and J lost 9; bases outside the gene matches: 20. The CDR3 is 17 residues long. Germline V gene lookup returns CDR1 MDHEN and CDR2 SYDVKM. The CDR3: CASIPSPGGGLRGEQFF. Written as DNA, the CDR3 is TGTGCCAGCATCCCATCACCTGGCGGGGGGCTACGTGGTGAGCAGTTCTTC.